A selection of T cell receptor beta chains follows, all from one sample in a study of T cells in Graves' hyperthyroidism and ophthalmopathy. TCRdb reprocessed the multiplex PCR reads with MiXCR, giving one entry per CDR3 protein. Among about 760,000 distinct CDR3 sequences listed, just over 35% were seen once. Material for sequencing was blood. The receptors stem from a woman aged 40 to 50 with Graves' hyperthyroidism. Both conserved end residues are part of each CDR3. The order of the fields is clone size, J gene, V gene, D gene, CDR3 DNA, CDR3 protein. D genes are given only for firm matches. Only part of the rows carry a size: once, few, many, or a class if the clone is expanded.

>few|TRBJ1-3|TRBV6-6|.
TGTGCCAGCAGCGAAAGGGGCCTAAGGGGAAACACCATATATTTT
CASSERGLRGNTIYF
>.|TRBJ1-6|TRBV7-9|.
TGTGCCAGCAGCGACGGGGAATCACCCCTCCACTTT
CASSDGESPLHF
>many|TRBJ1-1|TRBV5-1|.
TGCGCCAGCAGCTTCAACGGTAACACTGAAGCTTTCTTT
CASSFNGNTEAFF
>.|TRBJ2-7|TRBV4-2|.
TGTGCCAGCAGCCAAGATTACCAGAGGGAGGTGCAGTACTTC
CASSQDYQREVQYF
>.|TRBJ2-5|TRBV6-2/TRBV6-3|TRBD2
TGTGCCAGCAGAAAAGCGGGCGGGGGGATCAAAGAGACCCAGTACTTC
CASRKAGGGIKETQYF
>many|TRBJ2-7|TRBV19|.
TGTGCCAGTAGTATGGGGTGGGGCGACTACGAGCAGTACTTC
CASSMGWGDYEQYF
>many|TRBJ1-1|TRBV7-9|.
TGTGCCAGCAGCTTAGATCGTGGGAACACTGAAGCTTTCTTT
CASSLDRGNTEAFF
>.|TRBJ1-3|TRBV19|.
TGTGCCAGTAGTAATACAGCGTCTGGAAACACCATATATTTT
CASSNTASGNTIYF
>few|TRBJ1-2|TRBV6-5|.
TGTGCCAGCAGTTCAGCGAGTTACTATGGCTACACCTTC
CASSSASYYGYTF
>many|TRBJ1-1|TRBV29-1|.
TGCAGTGTGGCAACAGGGTCCACTGAAGCTTTCTTT
CSVATGSTEAFF
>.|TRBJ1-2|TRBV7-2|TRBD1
TGCGCCAGCAGCCATCCCGAGACAGGGGGCTATGGCTACACCTTC
CASSHPETGGYGYTF
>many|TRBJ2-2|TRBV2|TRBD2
TGTGCCAGCAGTGAAGCTCTCGGGCGGGAGGGCGACACCGGGGAGCTGTTTTTT
CASSEALGREGDTGELFF
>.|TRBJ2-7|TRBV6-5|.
TGTGCCAGCAGTTACACCCGGGATAACGAGCAGTACTTC
CASSYTRDNEQYF
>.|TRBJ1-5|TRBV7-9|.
TGTGCCAGCCGCCTTACAGGGAACCAGCCCCAGCATTTT
CASRLTGNQPQHF
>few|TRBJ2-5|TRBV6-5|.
TGTGCCAGCAGTTACAAGGCTGTGGGGCTAGCGTGGGAGACCCAGTACTTC
CASSYKAVGLAWETQYF
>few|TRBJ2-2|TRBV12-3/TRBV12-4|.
TGTGCCAGCAGTTTAGACAGCGTTTGGGGGGAGCTGTTTTTT
CASSLDSVWGELFF
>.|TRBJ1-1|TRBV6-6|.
TGTGCCAGCAGGTCAACAGGGAGGACTGAAGCTTTCTTT
CASRSTGRTEAFF
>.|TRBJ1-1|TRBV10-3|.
TGTGCCATCAGTGAACGAGGGGTCTCCCAGAACACTGAAGCTTTCTTT
CAISERGVSQNTEAFF
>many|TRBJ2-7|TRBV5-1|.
TGCGCCAGCAGCTTGGCCGTGGGCGGGCGTTACGAGCAGTACTTC
CASSLAVGGRYEQYF
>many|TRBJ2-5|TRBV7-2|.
TGTGCCAGCCTGATGTCGAGGGAAGAGACCCAGTACTTC
CASLMSREETQYF
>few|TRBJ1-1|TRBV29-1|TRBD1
TGCAGCGCCGGGGACAGGGGATGGGGCACTGAAGCTTTCTTT
CSAGDRGWGTEAFF
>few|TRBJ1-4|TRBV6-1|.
TGTGCCAGCAACTCCCGGGATCCTCAGAATGAAAAACTGTTTTTT
CASNSRDPQNEKLFF
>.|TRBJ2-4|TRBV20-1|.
TGCAGTGCTAGAGATTTCGGGCTAGCCAAAAACATTCAGTACTTC
CSARDFGLAKNIQYF
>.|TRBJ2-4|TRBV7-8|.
TGTGCCAGCAGCTTAAGTAGGGTTGGGCTAGCGTATTCTCTAGCCAAAAACATTCAGTACTTC
CASSLSRVGLAYSLAKNIQYF
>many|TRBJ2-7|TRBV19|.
TGTGCCAGTATTCCGCAGGGTATCTCCGAGCAGTACTTC
CASIPQGISEQYF